This T cell receptor (beta chain) derives from a study of T cells in Graves' hyperthyroidism and ophthalmopathy. Study results and limitations: Prediction of ophthalmopathy progression came a median around 6 months pre-onset.

The CDR3 runs 15 residues. Germline V gives CDR1 MDHEN, CDR2 SYDVKM. Between the trimmed V and J ends, which lost 2 bases and 3 bases, there was a span of 10 bases. Amplified regions were TCR beta CDR3 sequences from RNA transcripts. During a first-round RT-PCR of the TCR CDR3, the HTBI primer set was used. One entry per CDR3 protein, called by TCRdb with MiXCR from the multiplex PCR reads. Here the sample spans 550,000 to 650,000 distinct CDR3 sequences, around 15% being singletons. This clonotype was found many times. Its antigen is not identified. This sequence joins TRBV28 and TRBJ2-2, with D tentatively TRBD1 or TRBD2 (5 bases each). The origin of this receptor is a woman aged 40 to 50 with Graves' hyperthyroidism. Sequenced: blood. CDR3 sequence reads: CASSLRDQDTGELFF. In DNA, the CDR3 is TGTGCCAGCAGTTTAAGGGACCAAGACACCGGGGAGCTGTTTTTT. Full variable domain (remainder filled in from reference TRBV28 and TRBJ2-2): DVKVTQSSRYLVKRTGEKVFLECVQDMDHENMFWYRQDPGLGLRLIYFSYDVKMKEKGDIPEGYSVSREKKERFSLILESASTNQTSMYLCASSLRDQDTGELFFGEGSRLTVL.